Listed below are T cell receptor beta chains from one sample, sequenced in a study of shared clonotypes between healthy human individuals. The method was immunoSEQ multiplex PCR; TCRdb's version includes in-frame clones alone and lacks a portion of them. The sample lists some 650,000 clones; approximately 97% were seen once. The sequenced sample consisted of naive CD4+ T cells sorted from blood. These receptors originate from a woman between 25 and 40 years old in good health. Each CDR3 is given with its conserved first and last residue. The D gene is left open where the match is weak. Rows may omit the clone size; those that give it use once, few, many or a size class.

V: TRBV28; J: TRBJ1-5; size: NA; D: NA; CDR3: CASSIREDMFQPQHF; DNA: TGTGCCAGCAGCATCAGGGAGGATATGTTTCAGCCCCAGCATTTT
V: TRBV5-4; J: TRBJ1-3; size: NA; D: TRBD1; CDR3: CASSRPGGGNTIYF; DNA: TGTGCCAGCAGCCGTCCAGGGGGCGGAAACACCATATATTTT
V: TRBV28; J: TRBJ2-3; size: NA; D: TRBD2; CDR3: CASSAGGITDTQYF; DNA: TGTGCCAGCAGTGCGGGAGGGATCACAGATACGCAGTATTTT
V: TRBV6-5; J: TRBJ1-1; size: NA; D: NA; CDR3: CASSYSGVRETEAFF; DNA: TGTGCCAGCAGTTACTCGGGCGTCAGGGAGACTGAAGCTTTCTTT
V: TRBV2; J: TRBJ1-3; size: NA; D: NA; CDR3: CASSRGSGNTIYF; DNA: TGTGCCAGCAGTAGGGGATCTGGAAACACCATATATTTT
V: TRBV7-9; J: TRBJ2-1; size: NA; D: TRBD1; CDR3: CASSQDRGTYNEQFF; DNA: TGTGCCAGCAGTCAGGACAGGGGGACCTACAATGAGCAGTTCTTC
V: TRBV7-2; J: TRBJ2-7; size: NA; D: NA; CDR3: CASSQRKEGRASEQYF; DNA: TGTGCCAGCAGCCAGAGGAAGGAGGGAAGGGCTAGCGAGCAGTACTTC
V: TRBV28; J: TRBJ2-3; size: NA; D: TRBD2; CDR3: CASSPPGAGDPDTQYF; DNA: TGTGCCAGCAGTCCCCCAGGAGCGGGAGATCCAGATACGCAGTATTTT
V: TRBV19; J: TRBJ2-1; size: NA; D: TRBD1; CDR3: CASSATTGTGAYNEQFF; DNA: TGTGCCAGTAGTGCCACCACCGGGACAGGGGCCTACAATGAGCAGTTCTTC
V: TRBV6-5; J: TRBJ2-1; size: NA; D: TRBD1; CDR3: CASRKPTGERQFF; DNA: TGTGCCAGCAGAAAACCGACAGGGGAGAGGCAGTTCTTC
V: TRBV10-2; J: TRBJ2-3; size: NA; D: TRBD2; CDR3: CASSDPKGLAGRTDTQYF; DNA: TGCGCCAGCAGTGACCCGAAAGGACTAGCGGGACGCACAGATACGCAGTATTTT
V: TRBV9; J: TRBJ2-3; size: NA; D: NA; CDR3: CASSEGGTDTQYF; DNA: TGTGCCAGCAGCGAGGGTGGCACAGATACGCAGTATTTT
V: TRBV5-1; J: TRBJ1-2; size: NA; D: TRBD1; CDR3: CASSLAGTGVPANYGYTF; DNA: TGCGCCAGCAGCTTGGCCGGGACAGGAGTACCGGCTAACTATGGCTACACCTTC
V: TRBV10-3; J: TRBJ2-3; size: NA; D: TRBD2; CDR3: CAISYRASGYDTDTQYF; DNA: TGTGCCATCAGCTACCGGGCTAGCGGGTATGACACAGATACGCAGTATTTT
V: TRBV19; J: TRBJ2-1; size: NA; D: NA; CDR3: CASSIDGELIGAYNEQFF; DNA: TGTGCCAGTAGTATAGATGGAGAACTTATCGGCGCCTACAATGAGCAGTTCTTC
V: TRBV12-5; J: TRBJ2-7; size: NA; D: NA; CDR3: CASGLAPTGTRSYEQYF; DNA: TGTGCTAGTGGTTTGGCACCTACCGGGACAAGATCCTACGAGCAGTACTTC
V: TRBV19; J: TRBJ2-1; size: NA; D: TRBD1; CDR3: CASSMGQYEQFF; DNA: TGTGCCAGTAGTATGGGACAGTATGAGCAGTTCTTC
V: TRBV11-2; J: TRBJ2-2; size: NA; D: TRBD2; CDR3: CASSLGLAGVLGELFF; DNA: TGTGCCAGCAGCTTGGGACTAGCGGGAGTACTAGGGGAGCTGTTTTTT
V: TRBV15; J: TRBJ2-7; size: NA; D: NA; CDR3: CATSRDRGGEQYF; DNA: TGTGCCACCAGCAGAGATCGAGGAGGCGAGCAGTACTTC
V: TRBV7-8; J: TRBJ2-3; size: NA; D: TRBD2; CDR3: CASSARTSGNTDTQYF; DNA: TGTGCCAGCAGCGCGCGGACTAGCGGGAACACAGATACGCAGTATTTT
V: TRBV4-1; J: TRBJ2-3; size: NA; D: NA; CDR3: CASSQVAFGFTDTQYF; DNA: TGCGCCAGCAGCCAAGTTGCTTTTGGCTTCACAGATACGCAGTATTTT
V: TRBV19; J: TRBJ2-3; size: NA; D: TRBD1; CDR3: CASRKQGAGDTQYF; DNA: TGTGCCAGTAGGAAACAGGGGGCCGGAGATACGCAGTATTTT
V: TRBV5-1; J: TRBJ2-1; size: NA; D: NA; CDR3: CASSSSGTVSSYNEQFF; DNA: TGCGCCAGCAGCTCCTCCGGGACGGTGAGCTCCTACAATGAGCAGTTCTTC
V: TRBV5-1; J: TRBJ2-1; size: NA; D: TRBD2; CDR3: CASSSWGLGLAEDFSYNEQFF; DNA: TGCGCCAGCAGCTCATGGGGATTGGGACTAGCGGAAGATTTCTCCTACAATGAGCAGTTCTTC
V: TRBV6-5; J: TRBJ1-2; size: NA; D: NA; CDR3: CASTATQPNYGYTF; DNA: TGTGCCAGCACCGCGACACAACCTAACTATGGCTACACCTTC
V: TRBV7-7; J: TRBJ2-4; size: few; D: NA; CDR3: CASSTGFGNIQYF; DNA: TGTGCCAGCAGCACTGGATTCGGGAACATTCAGTACTTC
V: TRBV19; J: TRBJ2-2; size: once; D: NA; CDR3: CASNRPNTGELFF; DNA: TGTGCCAGTAACAGACCGAACACCGGGGAGCTGTTTTTT
V: TRBV19; J: TRBJ1-1; size: NA; D: NA; CDR3: CASTMGVKAFF; DNA: TGTGCCAGTACCATGGGCGTCAAAGCTTTCTTT
V: TRBV2; J: TRBJ2-7; size: NA; D: NA; CDR3: CASRSGPYEQYF; DNA: TGTGCCAGCAGGTCCGGGCCCTACGAGCAGTACTTC
V: TRBV15; J: TRBJ2-2; size: NA; D: NA; CDR3: CATRRGEPGELFF; DNA: TGTGCCACCAGGAGGGGGGAACCCGGGGAGCTGTTTTTT
V: TRBV4-1; J: TRBJ2-7; size: NA; D: NA; CDR3: CASSSDSYEQYF; DNA: TGCGCCAGCAGCTCAGACTCCTACGAGCAGTACTTC
V: TRBV2; J: TRBJ2-5; size: NA; D: TRBD1; CDR3: CASSGQGQETQYF; DNA: TGTGCCAGCAGTGGACAGGGTCAAGAGACCCAGTACTTC